What follows are 28 T cell receptor beta chains derived from one specimen sequenced in a study of cytotoxic CD8 clonotypes in ibrutinib-treated CLL. The repertoire was sequenced with immunoSEQ multiplex PCR; TCRdb's copy has only in-frame clones and lacks some. Of about 97,000 clones in the sample, about 74% were seen once. Sequenced material: PBMCs, taken after 24 months of ibrutinib treatment. The receptors here all came from a human donor with chronic lymphocytic leukemia.

This clone occurred many times. The CDR3 nucleotides read TGCGCCAGCAGCTACCAGGGGCAGAACACTGAAGCTTTCTTT. Its protein is CASSYQGQNTEAFF. The chain combines TRBV5-1 with TRBJ1-1, with D possibly being TRBD1 (6 bases). The CDR3 sequence is 14 residues long. Per germline, CDR1 SGHRS and CDR2 YFSETQ. The V and J ends lost 3 bases and 1 base respectively, with 10 bases between them.

As DNA, the CDR3 is TGTGCCAGCAGCTTAGGTGAGACAGGGGTGTATCAGCCCCAGCATTTT. This gives the protein CASSLGETGVYQPQHF. The chain employs TRBV7-2 and TRBJ1-5; 8 bases map to TRBD1. V gave up 1 base and J gave up 5 bases; unmatched junction bases: 7. Germline CDR1 and CDR2: SGHTA and FQGNSA. CDR3 length: 16 amino acids.

A few counts support this clone. This CDR3 reads CASPPSEGAVSEQFF. CDR3 DNA: TGTGCCAGCCCCCCGTCGGAGGGGGCCGTGAGTGAGCAGTTCTTC. This sequence joins TRBV18 and TRBJ2-1; possibly TRBD1 for D (7 bases). The germline CDR1 and CDR2 sequences are KGHSH and LQKENI. The CDR3 consists of 15 residues. V lost 8 bases and J lost 9, with 23 bases in between.

V usage is TRBV7-3 and J usage is TRBJ2-1, with D uncertain. The V gene lost 1 base and the J gene lost 7 bases, with 8 bases spanning the gap. The CDR3 has 13 residues. CDR1 and CDR2 from the germline V gene are SGHTA and FQGTGA. CDR3 residues: CASSLIMGNEQFF. The CDR3 DNA reads as TGTGCCAGCAGCTTAATTATGGGGAATGAGCAGTTCTTC.

This clone came up a few times. The chain uses TRBV7-9 and TRBJ1-4; D not resolved. The CDR3 contains 12 residues. V lost 1 base and J 16 bases, leaving 13 bases between the germline ends. The germline CDR1 and CDR2 sequences are SEHNR and FQNEAQ (reference sequence). CDR3 nucleotide sequence: TGTGCCAGCAGCTTAGTCGGGGAGAGTCAGTTTTTT. As protein: CASSLVGESQFF.

J is TRBJ1-1 and V is TRBV29-1; no clear D gene. The germline gives CDR1 SQVTM, CDR2 ANQGSEA. Between the trimmed V and J ends, which lost 0 bases and 7 bases, there was a span of 6 bases. The CDR3 spans 11 residues. The CDR3 DNA reads TGCAGCGTTGAAGATCTTTATGAAGCTTTCTTT. This gives the protein CSVEDLYEAFF.

This chain uses TRBV28 with TRBJ2-1, with D perhaps matching TRBD1 (5 bases). Germline-derived CDR1 and CDR2 are MDHEN and SYDVKM. This CDR3 contains 14 residues. The ends were cut back, 4 bases at V and 8 bases at J, with 15 bases in the middle. CDR3: CASSSGSTVDEQFF. CDR3 in DNA: TGTGCCAGCAGTTCAGGGTCTACGGTCGATGAGCAGTTCTTC.

V is TRBV2 and J is TRBJ2-7; D may be TRBD1 (5 bases). V was cut by 6 bases and J by 5 bases, with 11 bases left in between. The germline CDR1 and CDR2 sequences are SNHLY and FYNNEI. This CDR3 has 12 residues. The DNA for the CDR3 is TGTGCCAGCAGCCCCCAGGGTGACGAGCAGTACTTC. Translation: CASSPQGDEQYF.

CDR3 sequence (DNA): TGTGCCTGGAGGTCGGTTGGGGCCCTAGGAGAGACCCAGTACTTC. Translated, it gives CAWRSVGALGETQYF. The chain links TRBV30 to TRBJ2-5; D possibly corresponds to TRBD1 (5 bases). CDR1 and CDR2 from the germline V gene are GTSNPN and SVGIG (reference sequence). The CDR3 runs 15 residues. V dropped 3 bases and J dropped 4 bases, with 18 bases sitting between them.

The rearrangement joins TRBV19 to TRBJ2-1; 8 bases fit TRBD2. Germline CDR1 LNHDA, CDR2 SQIVND (reference sequence). This CDR3 has 14 amino acids. V lost 9 bases and J lost 9; bases outside the gene matches: 13. In DNA form, the CDR3 reads TGTGCCAGCAACCCGGCGGGGACTAGGGCTGAGCAGTTCTTC. It specifies CASNPAGTRAEQFF.

The chain combines TRBV18 with TRBJ1-2; no definite D call. Germline V gene sequence: CDR1 KGHSH, CDR2 LQKENI. The CDR3 is made up of 14 amino acids. V was clipped by 3 bases and J by 4 bases, with 12 bases between them. The CDR3 DNA reads TGTGCCAGCTCACCGACGGGCGGCTTCTATGGCTACACCTTC. Amino acid sequence: CASSPTGGFYGYTF.

This clone was observed a handful of times. The genes are TRBV19 and TRBJ1-5; 8 nucleotides line up with TRBD1. The CDR3 is 14 amino acids. The junction had 3 bases not matched to a gene; V was cut back by 3 bases and J by 5 bases. The germline CDR1 and CDR2 sequences are LNHDA and SQIVND (reference sequence). The CDR3 sequence is CASSIPGGYQPQHF. For the CDR3, the DNA is TGTGCCAGTAGTATCCCAGGGGGCTATCAGCCCCAGCATTTT.

Many counts were recorded for this clone. CDR3 bases: TGCGCCAGCAGCTCGGAGGGCTATAGCAATCAGCCCCAGCATTTT. This translates into CASSSEGYSNQPQHF. V is TRBV5-1 and J is TRBJ1-5; D remains unclear. CDR1 and CDR2 (germline): SGHRS, YFSETQ. V shed 3 bases and J shed 0 bases, with 10 bases lying between them. The CDR3 covers 15 residues.

The chain carries TRBV10-3 and TRBJ2-7, with TRBD1 identical over 9 bases. The J segment lost 4 bases and the V segment lost 10 bases, leaving 8 bases of the junction unmatched. This CDR3 comprises 13 residues. Per the germline V gene, CDR1 is ENHRY and CDR2 is SYGVKD. The CDR3 reads CATFGTGTYEQYF. CDR3 coding DNA: TGTGCCACCTTTGGGACAGGGACGTACGAGCAGTACTTC.

For the CDR3, the DNA is TGTGCCAGCAGCGTAGCTCGGCGGGAGAGAACCTACGAGCAGTACTTC. Residues: CASSVARRERTYEQYF. J is TRBJ2-7 and V is TRBV9; 7 bases are shared with TRBD2. Germline V gene data show CDR1 as SGDLS and CDR2 as YYNGEE. The CDR3 is 16 residues long. With V trimmed by 0 bases and J by 2 bases, 8 bases remained unmatched.

This chain joins TRBV28 and TRBJ1-5, with TRBD1 as a possible D gene (5 bases). This CDR3 is built from 15 residues. The V gene lost 1 base and the J gene lost 5 bases, with 12 bases spanning the gap. Germline-derived CDR1 and CDR2 are MDHEN and SYDVKM. CDR3 coding DNA: TGTGCCAGCAGTTTATCAGGCAGGGAGGATCAGCCCCAGCATTTT. Its translation is CASSLSGREDQPQHF.

The chain uses TRBV2 and TRBJ1-4; D possibly corresponds to TRBD1 (5 bases). Trimming took 6 bases from V and 9 from J, leaving 11 bases between them. CDR3 length: 12 residues. CDR1 is SNHLY and CDR2 is FYNNEI in the germline V gene. The CDR3 sequence is CASSPDRQKLFF. The CDR3 region has the DNA TGTGCCAGCAGCCCCGACAGACAAAAACTGTTTTTT.

This clone is a singleton in its sample. Here the CDR3 reads CASSRGPTTGELFF. Here the CDR3 DNA reads TGTGCCAGCAGCCGGGGACCTACCACCGGGGAGCTGTTTTTT. V and J are TRBV13 and TRBJ2-2, with D perhaps given as TRBD1 or TRBD2 (5 bases each). The CDR3 consists of 14 residues. CDR1 PRHDT and CDR2 FYEKMQ come from the germline V gene (reference sequence). Trimming stripped 5 bases from V and 4 bases from J, with 11 bases between. Drawing the rest from reference TRBV13 and TRBJ2-2, the complete variable domain is AAGVIQSPRHLIKEKRETATLKCYPIPRHDTVYWYQQGPGQDPQFLISFYEKMQSDKGSIPDRFSAQQFSDYHSELNMSSLELGDSALYFCASSRGPTTGELFFGEGSRLTVL.

The V gene is TRBV11-2, the J gene TRBJ2-3; D is ambiguous. This CDR3 is 16 amino acids long. Germline lookup yields CDR1 SGHAT and CDR2 FQNNGV. Trimming took 1 base from V and 2 from J, leaving 13 bases between them. The CDR3 DNA reads TGTGCCAGCAGCTTAGGGGCCGAGAGAATCACAGATACGCAGTATTTT. Protein sequence: CASSLGAERITDTQYF.

The chain has TRBV19 and TRBJ1-2; 7 bases fit TRBD1. Looked up from germline, CDR1 is LNHDA and CDR2 is SQIVND (reference sequence). V dropped 1 base and J dropped 6; count of bases not matched to a gene: 11. CDR3 length: 16 residues. Written as DNA, the CDR3 is TGTGCCAGTAGTATAGGACCACAGGGGAAGAAGGATGGCTACACCTTC. This sequence encodes CASSIGPQGKKDGYTF.

CDR3 loop: CASSLRQVSNTEAFF. The CDR3, as DNA: TGCGCCAGCAGCCTTCGACAGGTGTCGAACACTGAAGCTTTCTTT. This chain joins TRBV5-1 and TRBJ1-1; D may be TRBD1 (6 bases). The germline V gene has CDR1 SGHRS and CDR2 YFSETQ. V lost 4 bases to trimming and J lost 1 base, with 14 bases between them. The CDR3 is 15 residues long.

This sequence joins TRBV19 and TRBJ2-1; 8 nucleotides match TRBD2. The CDR3 sequence is 18 residues long. Losses at the gene ends were 2 bases for V and 1 base for J; bases not matched to a gene: 10. CDR1 and CDR2 (germline): LNHDA, SQIVND (reference sequence). Here the CDR3 reads CASSIMVSGTTSYNEQFF. The CDR3 DNA follows: TGTGCCAGTAGTATAATGGTTAGCGGGACAACATCCTACAATGAGCAGTTCTTC.

The chain combines TRBV20-1 with TRBJ2-1; 8 nucleotides align to TRBD2. This CDR3 is built from 11 residues. V shed 6 bases, J shed 9 bases, and the junction held 4 bases outside the gene matches. The V gene's germline CDR1 is DFQATT and CDR2 SNEGSKA (reference sequence). CDR3 in amino acids: CSAVAGFEQFF. CDR3 nucleotide sequence: TGCAGTGCCGTAGCGGGATTTGAGCAGTTCTTC.

The chain is built from TRBV4-1 and TRBJ1-4; 7 bases fit TRBD1. V was pared by 4 bases and J by 5 bases, with 4 bases of the junction left unmatched. CDR1 is MGHRA, CDR2 YSYEKL, per germline. The CDR3 sequence is 14 residues long. CDR3 sequence reads: CASSPLTGNEKLFF. Here the CDR3 DNA reads TGCGCCAGCAGCCCGTTGACAGGGAATGAAAAACTGTTTTTT.

The gene calls are TRBV20-1 and TRBJ2-3, with no clear D. V shed 1 base and J shed 4 bases, with 0 bases lying between them. The CDR3 spans 10 residues. Germline V gene sequence: CDR1 DFQATT, CDR2 SNEGSKA (reference sequence). The CDR3, as DNA: TGCAGTGCTAGAGCAGATACGCAGTATTTT. Amino acids: CSARADTQYF.

The chain combines TRBV5-1 with TRBJ2-7; weak D call: TRBD1 (5 bases). The CDR3 is 12 residues long. Trimming took off 4 bases at V and 3 bases at J, with 8 bases between the two ends. The germline V gene encodes CDR1 SGHRS and CDR2 YFSETQ. This CDR3 reads CASSTDSYEQYF. The CDR3 DNA sequence: TGCGCCAGCAGCACCGACAGCTACGAGCAGTACTTC.

For the CDR3, the DNA is TGTGCCAGCAGTGAAAGAGGTTACAGGGAAGAGACCCAGTACTTC. It specifies CASSERGYREETQYF. This rearrangement joins TRBV6-1 to TRBJ2-5; D perhaps matches TRBD1 (6 bases). Germline assignment: CDR1 MNHNS and CDR2 SASEGT. This CDR3 contains 15 residues. V was clipped by 2 bases and J by 3 bases, with 13 bases between them.

Only a few counts were recorded for this clone. The genes are TRBV18 and TRBJ2-6; D may correspond to TRBD1 or TRBD2 (5 bases each). The CDR3 runs to 19 residues. Trimming took 2 bases from V and 0 from J, leaving 17 bases between them. Germline CDR1 is KGHSH and CDR2 is LQKENI. The CDR3 loop reads CASSPFSTGGSSGANVLTF. DNA of the CDR3: TGTGCCAGCTCACCATTTAGTACAGGAGGAAGCTCTGGGGCCAACGTCCTGACTTTC.